The 17 T cell receptor beta chains below all came from one sample that was sequenced in a study of radiation and T cells in renal cell carcinoma. Documented time point: baseline pretreatment blood. Regarding treatment: 15 Gy SBRT to primary tumor, nephrectomy 4 weeks later. TCRdb's copy holds only in-frame clones and misses some; the assay was immunoSEQ multiplex PCR. Seen here are tens of thousands of clones, roughly three quarters observed once, and the top ten hold 6% to 8%. The specimen was blood, collected from a patient whose treatment included radiotherapy and nephrectomy. These receptors originate from a man in his sixties with renal cell carcinoma.

This chain uses TRBV2 with TRBJ1-2; TRBD1 agrees at 8 bases. V trimming: 7 bases; J trimming: 4 bases; junction bases outside the gene matches: 11. This CDR3 has 15 amino acids. Per the germline V gene, CDR1 is SNHLY and CDR2 is FYNNEI. The CDR3 sequence: CASTNPDRVGYGYTF. DNA for the CDR3: TGTGCCAGCACTAATCCGGACAGGGTTGGCTATGGCTACACCTTC.

The chain links TRBV7-2 to TRBJ2-7; possible D gene TRBD1, 5 bases. The CDR3 length is 13 residues. With 5 bases removed from V and 4 bases from J, the gap between germline ends came to 12 bases. Germline values: CDR1 SGHTA, CDR2 FQGNSA. CDR3 region: CASSLEDTYEQYF. CDR3 coding DNA: TGTGCCAGCAGCCTAGAGGACACTTACGAGCAGTACTTC.

The rearrangement uses TRBV5-4 and TRBJ2-1; 14 positions agree with TRBD2. This CDR3 has 16 amino acids. Germline V CDR1 and CDR2: SGHNT, YYREEE (reference sequence). V gave up 3 bases and J gave up 3 bases; unmatched junction bases: 2. CDR3 region: CASSSGTSGSYNEQFF. Here the CDR3 DNA reads TGTGCCAGCAGCTCAGGGACTAGCGGGAGCTACAATGAGCAGTTCTTC. Drawing the rest from reference TRBV5-4 and TRBJ2-1, the complete variable domain is ETGVTQSPTHLIKTRGQQVTLRCSSQSGHNTVSWYQQALGQGPQFIFQYYREEENGRGNFPPRFSGLQFPNYSSELNVNALELDDSALYLCASSSGTSGSYNEQFFGPGTRLTVL.

The V gene is TRBV19, the J gene TRBJ2-7; D not resolved. The CDR3 is 11 residues long. Germline values: CDR1 LNHDA, CDR2 SQIVND (reference sequence). V was cut by 3 bases and J by 4 bases, with 4 bases left in between. This chain's CDR3 is CASSMEYEQYF. For the CDR3, the DNA is TGTGCCAGTAGTATGGAGTACGAGCAGTACTTC.

The V call is TRBV4-3, the J call TRBJ1-2; tentative D call: TRBD1 (6 bases). Germline-derived CDR1 and CDR2 are LGHNA and YSLEER. The CDR3 is made up of 14 amino acids. V shed 1 base and J shed 4 bases, with 10 bases lying between them. The CDR3 is CASSQAQGTYGYTF. In nucleotides, the CDR3 is TGCGCCAGCAGCCAAGCCCAGGGGACCTATGGCTACACCTTC.

V usage is TRBV15 and J usage is TRBJ2-5, with TRBD1 as a possible D gene (5 bases). Trimming shortened V by 4 bases and J by 4 bases, and 13 bases separated the two germline ends. The CDR3 is 14 residues long. Looked up from germline, CDR1 is LNHNV and CDR2 is YYDKDF (reference sequence). This CDR3 reads CATSTQSQGETQYF. The CDR3 nucleotides read TGTGCCACCAGCACCCAGTCCCAGGGAGAGACCCAGTACTTC.

The DNA for the CDR3 is TGTGCCAGCAGTGAGGGGGATCCAGCCTCCTATGGCTACACCTTC. This translates into CASSEGDPASYGYTF. The genes are TRBV25-1 and TRBJ1-2, with D perhaps matching TRBD1 (5 bases). The CDR3 covers 15 residues. Trimming took 3 bases from V and 4 from J, leaving 15 bases between them. The germline V gene has CDR1 MGHDK and CDR2 SYGVNS.

The CDR3 spells CAWSVYGGDEQYF. Here the CDR3 DNA reads TGTGCCTGGAGTGTATACGGGGGTGACGAGCAGTACTTC. V and J are TRBV30 and TRBJ2-7, with D perhaps TRBD2 (6 bases). This CDR3 spans 13 amino acids. Germline CDR1 GTSNPN, CDR2 SVGIG (reference sequence). V dropped 0 bases and J dropped 5 bases, with 11 bases sitting between them.

The chain links TRBV2 to TRBJ2-2; D is ambiguous. The CDR3 spans 12 residues. Trimming took off 2 bases at V and 6 bases at J, with 4 bases between the two ends. Germline-derived CDR1 and CDR2 are SNHLY and FYNNEI. The CDR3 loop is CASSESAGELFF. In nucleotides, the CDR3 is TGTGCCAGCAGTGAATCGGCCGGGGAGCTGTTTTTT. Full variable domain (rest looked up from reference TRBV2 and TRBJ2-2): EPEVTQTPSHQVTQMGQEVILRCVPISNHLYFYWYRQILGQKVEFLVSFYNNEISEKSEIFDDQFSVERPDGSNFTLKIRSTKLEDSAMYFCASSESAGELFFGEGSRLTVL.

The rearrangement joins TRBV27 to TRBJ1-6; D perhaps matches TRBD1 (5 bases). CDR1 and CDR2 from the germline V gene are MNHEY and SMNVEV (reference sequence). The ends were cut back, 6 bases at V and 0 bases at J, with 15 bases in the middle. The CDR3 contains 17 residues. The CDR3 region has the DNA TGTGCCAGCAGCAGGGTTTATGAGCCCTCCTATAATTCACCCCTCCACTTT. Encoded protein: CASSRVYEPSYNSPLHF.

The chain uses TRBV4-1 and TRBJ1-5; TRBD1 matches at 8 bases. V was pared by 0 bases and J by 2 bases, with 3 bases of the junction left unmatched. CDR1 MGHRA and CDR2 YSYEKL come from the germline V gene. The CDR3 sequence is 16 residues long. The CDR3: CASSQESGGGNQPQHF. CDR3 DNA sequence: TGCGCCAGCAGCCAAGAATCAGGGGGCGGCAATCAGCCCCAGCATTTT.

This clone occurred once. The chain links TRBV14 to TRBJ2-1; 8 bases are shared with TRBD2. CDR3 size: 15 residues. With 3 bases clipped from V and 10 bases from J, the junction kept 11 bases outside the gene matches. Germline lookup yields CDR1 SGHDN and CDR2 FVKESK. The CDR3: CASSQDPLLAVEQFF. The CDR3, as DNA: TGTGCCAGCAGCCAGGATCCGCTACTAGCGGTGGAGCAGTTCTTC.

V and J are TRBV6-1 and TRBJ2-1; the match to TRBD1 covers 7 bases. Germline V lookup: CDR1 MNHNS, CDR2 SASEGT. This CDR3 contains 14 residues. The J segment lost 8 bases and the V segment lost 7 bases, leaving 11 bases of the junction unmatched. The CDR3, as DNA: TGTGCCAGCATTATAGACAGGGCAGGCGATGAGCAGTTCTTC. This gives the protein CASIIDRAGDEQFF.

V usage is TRBV19 and J usage is TRBJ2-7, with D perhaps TRBD2 (6 bases). V was cut by 10 bases and J by 0 bases, with 13 bases left in between. The CDR3 runs 13 residues. The V gene's germline CDR1 is LNHDA and CDR2 SQIVND (reference sequence). The CDR3 reads CATRDSHSYEQYF. DNA for the CDR3: TGTGCCACCCGGGACTCCCACTCCTACGAGCAGTACTTC.

The V call is TRBV5-5, the J call TRBJ1-2; D ambiguous. Trimming removed 5 bases from V and 8 bases from J, with 25 bases in between. Germline CDR1 is SGHKS and CDR2 is YYEKEE (reference sequence). The CDR3 contains 16 residues. The CDR3 region has the DNA TGTGCCAGCAGGATATCCCCACGGGTCGAAGAGGGAGGCTACACCTTC. Translating it yields CASRISPRVEEGGYTF.

The chain couples TRBV19 to TRBJ1-1; D perhaps matches TRBD1 (5 bases). Germline V gives CDR1 LNHDA, CDR2 SQIVND (reference sequence). The CDR3 runs 13 residues. V dropped 10 bases and J dropped 3 bases, with 15 bases sitting between them. The CDR3 bases are TGTGCCACCAGTCCTGAGGGGTACACTGAAGCTTTCTTT. The encoded protein is CATSPEGYTEAFF.

The chain is built from TRBV29-1 and TRBJ1-1; D possibly corresponds to TRBD1 (6 bases). Germline V gives CDR1 SQVTM, CDR2 ANQGSEA. The V and J ends lost 6 bases and 0 bases respectively, with 20 bases between them. This CDR3 spans 16 amino acids. CDR3 amino acids: CSVRPGQLTLNTEAFF. In DNA form, the CDR3 reads TGCAGCGTGAGACCCGGACAGCTAACTTTGAACACTGAAGCTTTCTTT.